The 6 T cell receptor beta chains in this list originate from one sample, sequenced in a study of cytomegalovirus exposure and HLA in healthy donors. This table comes from immunoSEQ multiplex PCR, and its TCRdb copy is limited to in-frame clones, with some not included. Of 150,000 to 200,000 clones in the sample, over 85% are singletons; the top ten hold around 10%. Sequencing was done on a sample of PBMCs. Receptors were obtained from a woman between 18 and 30 years old in good health and CMV-seropositive.

V usage is TRBV4-2 and J usage is TRBJ2-7; D not resolved. V lost 0 bases to trimming and J lost 0 bases, with 9 bases between them. This CDR3 contains 15 residues. Looked up from germline, CDR1 is LGHNA and CDR2 is YNFKEQ. CDR3 sequence (DNA): TGTGCCAGCAGCCAAGAAGGCGGCCCCTCCTACGAGCAGTACTTC. The encoded protein is CASSQEGGPSYEQYF.

The chain carries TRBV29-1 and TRBJ2-1; D is ambiguous. The CDR3 runs 13 residues. Trimming pared 3 bases from V and 0 bases from J, leaving 6 bases between. Germline assignment: CDR1 SQVTM and CDR2 ANQGSEA. The CDR3 is CSVETNSYNEQFF. The CDR3 nucleotides read TGCAGCGTTGAGACAAACTCCTACAATGAGCAGTTCTTC.

V is TRBV9 and J is TRBJ2-3; 10 bases fit TRBD2. This CDR3 is 16 amino acids long. The V gene end was trimmed by 2 bases and the J gene end by 3 bases; junction bases not matched to a gene: 6. Per germline, CDR1 SGDLS and CDR2 YYNGEE. CDR3: CASSVGAGGVTDTQYF. The CDR3 nucleotides are TGTGCCAGCAGCGTGGGAGCGGGGGGGGTGACAGATACGCAGTATTTT.

The V gene is TRBV4-1, the J gene TRBJ2-3; 11 positions agree with TRBD2. Per germline, CDR1 MGHRA and CDR2 YSYEKL. Unmatched junction bases numbered 8, after V lost 2 bases and J lost 4 bases. The CDR3 has 17 amino acids. CDR3 bases: TGCGCCAGCAGCCAATCCTTCGGGACTAGCGGTGCAGATACGCAGTATTTT. Translating it yields CASSQSFGTSGADTQYF.

This clone appeared a few times. V is TRBV19 and J is TRBJ2-7, with D possibly being TRBD1 (6 bases). This CDR3 is 13 amino acids long. Germline V gives CDR1 LNHDA, CDR2 SQIVND (reference sequence). Trimming removed 7 bases from V and 1 base from J, with 11 bases in between. The CDR3 sequence: CASTATGSYEQYF. The CDR3 DNA is TGTGCCAGTACCGCGACAGGATCCTACGAGCAGTACTTC.

For the CDR3, the DNA is TGTGCCAGCAGCAGGGGGCTTAACACTGAAGCTTTCTTT. Protein sequence: CASSRGLNTEAFF. The chain employs TRBV7-6 and TRBJ1-1; 7 bases are shared with TRBD1. The ends lost 5 bases at V and 2 bases at J; junction bases unmatched: 2. CDR1 SGHVS and CDR2 FNYEAQ come from the germline V gene. CDR3 length: 13 amino acids.